Here is one T cell receptor (beta chain) with its context. The antigen remains undetermined. This specimen belongs to a study of early T cells in non-severe SARS-CoV-2 infection. Study in general: The input, bulk RNA from unsorted whole blood, was sequenced, and chains were unpaired. Findings and caveats of the study: VDJdb matches were skewed toward anti-spike CD8 T cell responses.

Each single cDNA molecule received a unique molecular identifier. TCRdb re-derived calls from the 5' RACE reads in MiXCR, one entry per CDR3 protein. Of 45,000 to 60,000 distinct CDR3 sequences in the sample, roughly 8.7% were seen once. Germline values: CDR1 SQVTM, CDR2 ANQGSEA. The CDR3 covers 14 residues. With 2 bases removed from V and 0 bases from J, the gap between germline ends came to 11 bases. Sequenced here: whole blood, sampled at baseline. The chain joins TRBV29-1 to TRBJ2-7, with D unclear. The source of this sequence is an adult who was a healthcare worker with PCR-confirmed SARS-CoV-2 infection or an uninfected control (not recorded which). Here the CDR3 DNA reads TGCAGCGTTGAATGGGCAGGCCACTCCTACGAGCAGTACTTC. This translates into CSVEWAGHSYEQYF.